These 10 T cell receptor beta chains came from one sample sequenced in a study of blood T cell repertoires in COVID-19 (TCRdb year 2020). Libraries were built with the immunoSEQ multiplex PCR assay. TCRdb limited this immuneACCESS table to in-frame rearrangements with V and J called. A share of clones is missing; checked studies link under half to unresolved V genes, and the rest is unexplained. For this sample there are approximately 150,000 clones; more than 75% appear just once. The top ten constitute about two fifths of the sample. Specimen: peripheral blood. Source of these receptors: a man aged 50 to 59 who had recovered from COVID-19.

The chain uses TRBV9 and TRBJ2-5; 9 bases are a match to TRBD1. Germline V lookup: CDR1 SGDLS, CDR2 YYNGEE. CDR3 length: 18 amino acids. Unmatched junction bases numbered 17, after V lost 3 bases and J lost 5 bases. CDR3 protein: CASSARTPGTGNGETQYF. The CDR3, as DNA: TGTGCCAGCAGCGCCCGGACCCCCGGGACAGGGAACGGGGAGACCCAGTACTTC.

The chain links TRBV7-2 to TRBJ1-1, with D possibly TRBD1 on 5 matching bases. Between the trimmed V and J ends, which lost 5 bases and 0 bases, there was a span of 10 bases. CDR3 length: 14 residues. Per the germline V gene, CDR1 is SGHTA and CDR2 is FQGNSA. The CDR3 DNA reads TGTGCCAGCAGCAATAAAGGGGTGAACACTGAAGCTTTCTTT. Its translation is CASSNKGVNTEAFF.

This chain uses TRBV7-9 with TRBJ1-1; the match to TRBD1 covers 9 bases. This CDR3 is built from 14 residues. The trim removed 11 bases at V and 6 bases at J, leaving 13 bases unmatched. Germline V gives CDR1 SEHNR, CDR2 FQNEAQ (reference sequence). Written as DNA, the CDR3 is TGTGCCGCCAAGAGAGGACAGGGGACCGCTGAAGCTTTCTTT. This encodes CAAKRGQGTAEAFF. Full variable domain (missing parts from reference TRBV7-9 and TRBJ1-1): DTGVSQNPRHKITKRGQNVTFRCDPISEHNRLYWYRQTLGQGPEFLTYFQNEAQLEKSRLLSDRFSAERPKGSFSTLEIQRTEQGDSAMYLCAAKRGQGTAEAFFGQGTRLTVV.

This clone was seen a few times. CDR3 sequence: CASRDTGGAFSNEKLFF. The CDR3 DNA follows: TGTGCCAGCAGAGACACAGGGGGCGCGTTCTCTAATGAAAAACTGTTTTTT. The rearrangement uses TRBV5-5 and TRBJ1-4; 9 bases align to TRBD1. CDR3 length equals 17 residues. After removal of 5 bases from V and 3 bases from J, the junction contained 11 bases not matched to a gene. Germline CDR1 is SGHKS and CDR2 is YYEKEE (reference sequence).

The rearrangement joins TRBV12-3 or TRBV12-4 to TRBJ1-1; D possibly corresponds to TRBD1 (6 bases). The CDR3 totals 13 residues. V lost 2 bases and J 7 bases, leaving 11 bases between the germline ends. In DNA form, the CDR3 reads TGTGCCAGCAGTTTAAGGGGCAGGGGTGAAGCTTTCTTT. It translates to CASSLRGRGEAFF.

This chain joins TRBV7-9 and TRBJ1-4; 10 bases match TRBD1. Trimming removed 5 bases from V and 2 bases from J; junction bases left unmatched: 8. Germline-derived CDR1 and CDR2 are SEHNR and FQNEAQ (reference sequence). This CDR3 comprises 17 residues. CDR3 nucleotides: TGTGCCAGCAGCCCCCGGGACAGGGGTGCGACTAATGAAAAACTGTTTTTT. Amino acids: CASSPRDRGATNEKLFF.

The gene calls are TRBV6-2 or TRBV6-3 and TRBJ2-6; 13 bases align to TRBD2. Trimming took 4 bases from V and 1 from J; bases not matched to a gene: 1. Germline V gene sequence: CDR1 MNHEY, CDR2 SVGEGT. The CDR3 sequence is 17 residues long. CDR3 loop: CASSSTSGGSGANVLTF. Here the CDR3 DNA reads TGTGCCAGCAGTTCGACTAGCGGGGGGTCTGGGGCCAACGTCCTGACTTTC.

This rearrangement joins TRBV3-1 (or the pseudogene TRBV3-2) to TRBJ2-5, with 8 bases lining up with TRBD2. The V gene's germline CDR1 is LGHDT and CDR2 YNNKEL (reference sequence). V trimming: 0 bases; J trimming: 5 bases; junction bases outside the gene matches: 5. CDR3 length: 15 residues. The chain's CDR3 is CASSQEGTSMETQYF. The CDR3 region has the DNA TGTGCCAGCAGCCAAGAGGGGACTAGTATGGAGACCCAGTACTTC.

The chain links TRBV14 to TRBJ1-2, with TRBD1 as a possible D gene (6 bases). The CDR3 length is 14 residues. In germline, CDR1 is SGHDN, CDR2 FVKESK. V was cut by 1 base and J by 4 bases, with 10 bases left in between. CDR3 nucleotides: TGTGCCAGCAGCCAAGGAGGACAGTTCTATGGCTACACCTTC. Translating it yields CASSQGGQFYGYTF. Combining the CDR3 with reference TRBV14 and TRBJ1-2 gives the whole variable domain EAGVTQFPSHSVIEKGQTVTLRCDPISGHDNLYWYRRVMGKEIKFLLHFVKESKQDESGMPNNRFLAERTGGTYSTLKVQPAELEDSGVYFCASSQGGQFYGYTFGSGTRLTVV.

CDR3 sequence reads: CASSYSRARPTEQYF. CDR3 nucleotides: TGTGCCAGCAGTTACTCGAGGGCCAGACCGACCGAGCAGTACTTC. The J gene is TRBJ2-7, the V gene TRBV6-6; possibly TRBD2 for D (5 bases). Germline-derived CDR1 and CDR2 are MNHNY and SVGAGI (reference sequence). The CDR3 extends over 15 amino acids. V lost 0 bases, J lost 6 bases, and 15 bases lay in between.